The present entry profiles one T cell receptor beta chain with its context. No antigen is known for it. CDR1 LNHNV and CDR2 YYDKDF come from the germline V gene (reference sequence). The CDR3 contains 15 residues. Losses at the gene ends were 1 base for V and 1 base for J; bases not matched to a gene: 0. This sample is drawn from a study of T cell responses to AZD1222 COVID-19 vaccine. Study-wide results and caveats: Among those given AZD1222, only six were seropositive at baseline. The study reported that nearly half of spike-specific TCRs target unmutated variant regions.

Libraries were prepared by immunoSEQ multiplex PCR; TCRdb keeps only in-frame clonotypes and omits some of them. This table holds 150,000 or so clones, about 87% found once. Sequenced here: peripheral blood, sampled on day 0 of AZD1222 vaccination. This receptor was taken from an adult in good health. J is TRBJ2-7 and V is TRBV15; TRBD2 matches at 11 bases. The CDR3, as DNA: TGTGCCACCAGCAGAGGGACTAGCGGGTCCTACGAGCAGTACTTC. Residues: CATSRGTSGSYEQYF.